This T cell receptor beta chain comes out of a study of human T cells and chemical hapten exposure. Sample time point: pre-sensitization, week 0. Treatment indicated: therapeutic diphenylcyclopropenone sensitization with weekly scalp DPC. This clonotype has just a few counts. TCRdb used MiXCR to reprocess the RACE reads, holding one entry per CDR3 protein. Here the sample spans about 350,000 distinct CDR3 sequences, roughly 6% being singletons. The V and J ends lost 3 bases and 6 bases respectively, with 8 bases between them. This CDR3 comprises 13 residues. Germline lookup yields CDR1 SNHLY and CDR2 FYNNEI.

This receptor was identified in a woman aged 18-29 years with alopecia areata. Some clones in this sample may be carry-over from other donors' samples. Sequenced here: whole blood, sampled in connection with sensitization to the hapten diphenylcyclopropenone (DPC). The genes are TRBV2 and TRBJ2-2; D tentatively fits TRBD1 or TRBD2 (5 bases each). The CDR3 bases are TGTGCCAGCAGTGACTGGGGACCCGGGGAGCTGTTTTTT. It yields the protein CASSDWGPGELFF.